This T cell receptor (beta chain) was captured in a study of Graves' ophthalmopathy and Graves' hyperthyroidism. Study conclusions and caveats: Blood also contained most of the expanded thyroid clonotypes above 0.001 frequency.

Amplification of TCR beta CDR3 regions used RNA transcripts. HTBI primers were employed in first-round RT-PCR, then a second-round multiplex PCR followed. MiXCR was run by TCRdb on the multiplex PCR reads, yielding one entry per CDR3 protein. The data contain 500,000 to 600,000 distinct CDR3 sequences, 35% to 45% of them singletons. A note on this clonotype: The antigen is not known.

This CDR3 has 15 residues. V was cut by 2 bases and J by 1 base, with 9 bases left in between. CDR1 and CDR2 (germline): ENHRY, SYGVKD. Hyperthyroidism in these 18- to 65-year-old patients was newly diagnosed, lasting under 2 months. Among the exclusions were patients with other autoimmune diseases, uncontrolled infections, pregnancy or lactation. Serum thyroxine and TRAb, along with clinical symptoms, thyroid ultrasound and orbital computed tomography, were what diagnosis relied on. The sequenced sample was peripheral blood or thyroid tissue (not recorded which). J is TRBJ2-1 and V is TRBV10-3; TRBD2 might be the D (6 bases). This receptor was taken from an adult man with Graves' hyperthyroidism. The CDR3 sequence: CAISEMAGSYNEQFF. DNA for the CDR3: TGTGCCATCAGTGAGATGGCGGGGTCCTACAATGAGCAGTTCTTC.